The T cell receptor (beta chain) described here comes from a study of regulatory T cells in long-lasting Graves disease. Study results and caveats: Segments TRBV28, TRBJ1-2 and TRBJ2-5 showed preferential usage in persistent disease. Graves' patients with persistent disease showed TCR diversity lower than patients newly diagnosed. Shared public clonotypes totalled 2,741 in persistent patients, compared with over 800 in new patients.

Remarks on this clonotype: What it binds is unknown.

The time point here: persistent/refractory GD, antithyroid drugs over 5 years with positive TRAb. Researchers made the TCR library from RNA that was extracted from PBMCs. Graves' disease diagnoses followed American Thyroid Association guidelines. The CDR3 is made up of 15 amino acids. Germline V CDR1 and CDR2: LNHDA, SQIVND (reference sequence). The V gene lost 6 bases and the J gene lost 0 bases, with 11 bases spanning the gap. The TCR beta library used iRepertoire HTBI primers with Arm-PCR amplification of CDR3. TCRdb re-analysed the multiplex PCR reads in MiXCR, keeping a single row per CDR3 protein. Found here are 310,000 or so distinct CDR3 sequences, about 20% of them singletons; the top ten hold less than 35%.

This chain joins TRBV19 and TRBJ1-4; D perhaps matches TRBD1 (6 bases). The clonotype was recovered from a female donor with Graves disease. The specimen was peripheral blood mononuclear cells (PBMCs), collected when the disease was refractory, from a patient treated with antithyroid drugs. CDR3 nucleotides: TGTGCCAGTAGCCGCGGACAGTCAACTAATGAAAAACTGTTTTTT. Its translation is CASSRGQSTNEKLFF.